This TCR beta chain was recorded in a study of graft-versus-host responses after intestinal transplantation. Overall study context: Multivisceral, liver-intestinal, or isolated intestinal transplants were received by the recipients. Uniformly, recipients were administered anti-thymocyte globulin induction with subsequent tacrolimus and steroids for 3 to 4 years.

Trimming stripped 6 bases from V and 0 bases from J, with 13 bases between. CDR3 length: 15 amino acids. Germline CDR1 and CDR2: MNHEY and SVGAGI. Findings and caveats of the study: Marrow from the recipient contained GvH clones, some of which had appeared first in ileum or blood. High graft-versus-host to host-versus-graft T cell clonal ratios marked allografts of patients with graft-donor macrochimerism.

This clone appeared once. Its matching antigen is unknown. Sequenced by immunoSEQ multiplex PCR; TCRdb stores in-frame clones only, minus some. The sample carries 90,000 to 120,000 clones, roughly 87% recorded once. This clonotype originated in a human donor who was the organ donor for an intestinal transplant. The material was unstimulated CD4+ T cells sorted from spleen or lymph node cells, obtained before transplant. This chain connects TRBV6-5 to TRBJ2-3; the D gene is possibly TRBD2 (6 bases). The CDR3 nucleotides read TGTGCCAGCAGGAGAGGCGGGGCTAGCACAGATACGCAGTATTTT. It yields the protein CASRRGGASTDTQYF.